This TCR beta chain appears in the sequencing data of a study of T cells in Graves' hyperthyroidism and ophthalmopathy (dated by TCRdb to 2018 to 2020). About the full investigation: Peripheral blood samples were taken at initial diagnosis, before any treatment was given. After blood sampling, hyperthyroidism patients were treated with methimazole at a starting dose of 30 mg daily, and ophthalmopathy patients were treated with high-dose intravenous methylprednisolone. A discovery cohort of around 98 patients, 43 with Graves' ophthalmopathy and approximately 60 with stable Graves' hyperthyroidism, was used to find distinguishing TCR V-J signatures. Thyroid tissue and blood T-cell repertoires from roughly 6 Graves' hyperthyroidism patients were also compared in the study. Prospective prediction of ophthalmopathy was tested in an independent validation cohort of some 19 hyperthyroidism patients and around 16 patients who later progressed to ophthalmopathy. The 100 or so discovery patients were randomly divided into training and test sets at a 7:3 ratio. TCR Vbeta CDR3 sequencing of some 140 peripheral blood samples (fewer than 45 ophthalmopathy, about 75 hyperthyroidism and around 17 progressor patients) is reported in the paper.

Amplification of TCR beta CDR3 regions was carried out from RNA transcripts. For the first round of RT-PCR on the TCR CDR3, the HTBI primer set was used together with the Qiagen OneStep RT-PCR kit. Libraries were constructed in a second round of multiplex PCR, after which size selection and purification were performed. Libraries were sequenced paired-end with 100 bp reads on an Illumina HiSeq2000. The authors' analysis ran thus. SOAPnuke was used to process the raw data, removing reads that contained adapters or uncalled bases, had a mean Phred below 15, or lacked an exact match to the constant primer or identifier. COPE v1.2.5 was used to merge the high-quality paired reads, and each unique nucleotide sequence was defined as a clonotype. MiTCR v1.1 was used to align clonotypes to the IMGT TRBV, TRBD and TRBJ reference segments. The analysis was restricted to V-J combinations with a frequency above 0.0001, which together covered 98% to 99.2% of the repertoires. A TCS score was defined as the ratio of F50 (clonal expansion) to E x V (chaos), with BLOSUM62-based TCRdist applied between CDR3 peptides within each V-J. Welch's t-statistics and random forest reduced roughly 540 V-J features to 13, which were used in a naive Bayes classifier (R e1071). Starting from the raw public reads, TCRdb applied fastp trimming at Q25, assembled clones with MiXCR and retained in-frame beta chains. Rows matching on CDR3 protein sequence are summarized as one entry with the most common DNA and genes. TCRdb assigned the V and J calls; the authors' analysis was not used. For this sample the table gives hundreds of thousands of distinct CDR3 sequences, of which about 16% were detected only once. The top ten hold about 29% of the sample.

In the ophthalmopathy patients, disease was moderately to severely active, with a Clinical Activity Score of 3 or more, a NOSPECS grade of 4 or more, and a duration of less than 3 months. The study excluded patients with uncontrolled infections, other autoimmune diseases, pregnancy or lactation. Clinical symptoms, serum thyroxine and TRAb, thyroid ultrasound, and orbital computed tomography formed the basis for the diagnoses. PBMCs were isolated from more than 8 ml of fresh peripheral blood by Ficoll-Paque density gradient centrifugation. Total RNA was extracted with Trizol reagent, and quality was checked on an Agilent 2100 Bioanalyzer. This clonotype was detected many times. Its antigen is not yet known. Base-call qualities are not available, and no considerably larger clone is one nucleotide away. CDR1 MNHEY and CDR2 SVGEGT were looked up in the germline V gene. The junction carries 18 bases between V and J, which are trimmed by 11 bases and 0 bases respectively. Inclusive of the bounding cysteine and phenylalanine, the CDR3 is 15 residues long. Solely the CDR3 DNA is kept, with 45 bases framed from the first base.

What the study reported, not specific to this receptor: No statistical method was used to set the sample size in advance, and investigators knew the group allocation. Most expanded thyroid clonotypes (frequency above 0.001) were also found in blood, which suggests that blood repertoires may mirror thyroid immune responses. In validation, the model predicted progression to ophthalmopathy with approximately 70% sensitivity and 72% to 85% specificity, a median of around six months before onset. Ophthalmopathy was separated from stable hyperthyroidism by a 13 V-J signature model, with over 85% sensitivity and about 81% specificity obtained in cross-validation and 80%/75% obtained in testing.

The clonotype comes from a young woman with Graves' ophthalmopathy. Sequenced sample: blood. The chain couples TRBV6-2 or TRBV6-3 to TRBJ2-3; the D gene assignment is perhaps TRBD1 or TRBD2, with each matching 6 bases. The CDR3 protein sequence reads: CAGRGAETSTDTQYF. The DNA sequence reads TGTGCCGGAAGGGGGGCAGAGACTAGCACAGATACGCAGTATTTT.